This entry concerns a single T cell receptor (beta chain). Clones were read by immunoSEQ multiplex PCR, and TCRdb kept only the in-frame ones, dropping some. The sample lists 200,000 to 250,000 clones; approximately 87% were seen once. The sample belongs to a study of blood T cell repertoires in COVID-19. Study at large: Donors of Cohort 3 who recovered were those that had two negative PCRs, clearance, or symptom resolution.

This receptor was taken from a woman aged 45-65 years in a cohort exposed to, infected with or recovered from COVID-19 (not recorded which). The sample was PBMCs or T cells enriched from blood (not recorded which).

The CDR3 nucleotides are TGCGCCAGCAGCCAAGGCACAGGCGGTACCGGGGAGCTGTTTTTT. It is translated as CASSQGTGGTGELFF. The chain has TRBV4-1 and TRBJ2-2; perhaps TRBD1 as D (5 bases). The germline CDR1 and CDR2 sequences are MGHRA and YSYEKL. Deletions cut 1 base from V and 5 bases from J, with 11 bases between. The CDR3 totals 15 residues.